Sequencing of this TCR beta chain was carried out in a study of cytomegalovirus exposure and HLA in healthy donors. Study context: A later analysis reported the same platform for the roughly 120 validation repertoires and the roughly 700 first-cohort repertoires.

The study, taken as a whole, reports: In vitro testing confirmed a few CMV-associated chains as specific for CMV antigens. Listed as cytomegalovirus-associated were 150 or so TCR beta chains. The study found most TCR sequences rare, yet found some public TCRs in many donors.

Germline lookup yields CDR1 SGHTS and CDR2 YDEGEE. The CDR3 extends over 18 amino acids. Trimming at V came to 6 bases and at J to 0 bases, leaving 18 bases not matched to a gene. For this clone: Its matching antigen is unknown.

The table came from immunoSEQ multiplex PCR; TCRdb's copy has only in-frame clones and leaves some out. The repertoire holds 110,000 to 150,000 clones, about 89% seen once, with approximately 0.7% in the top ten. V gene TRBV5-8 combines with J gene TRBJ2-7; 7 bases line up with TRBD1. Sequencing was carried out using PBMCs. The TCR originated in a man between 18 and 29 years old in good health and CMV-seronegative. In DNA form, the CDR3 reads TGTGCCAGCACCGCTCAAGGGACAGCCTCCTATGTCTCCTACGAGCAGTACTTC. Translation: CASTAQGTASYVSYEQYF.